One sample yielded the 10 T cell receptor beta chains listed below, sequenced in a study of Ad26.COV2.S vaccination and SARS-CoV-2 variants. Treatment in this sample: around 19 received Ad26.COV2.S at low or high dose, single or two shots; 5 received placebo; per-sample allocation not given. Each sample was drawn 63 days after the first injection (of vaccine or placebo). Measured with immunoSEQ multiplex PCR; TCRdb has only the in-frame clones, and not every one. Of about 420,000 clones listed, 88% are singletons. The sequencing here drew on peripheral blood, taken in a trial of Ad26.COV2.S vaccine versus placebo. These receptors came from a person between 18 and 59 years old who received the Ad26.COV2.S COVID-19 vaccine or a placebo.

Turning to this clone: This CDR3 is also generated by other DNA sequences in the sample. The chain couples TRBV3-1 (or the pseudogene TRBV3-2) to TRBJ2-3, with unresolved D. The CDR3 is 12 amino acids. The V and J ends lost 4 bases and 2 bases respectively, with 4 bases between them. Germline CDR1 is LGHDT and CDR2 is YNNKEL (reference sequence). CDR3 region: CASSPSTDTQYF. CDR3 in DNA: TGTGCCAGCAGCCCTTCCACAGATACGCAGTATTTT.

V usage is TRBV19 and J usage is TRBJ2-1; D remains ambiguous. This CDR3 contains 12 residues. Trimming removed 3 bases at V and 9 bases at J, with 9 bases between. Germline CDR1 reads LNHDA; CDR2 reads SQIVND (reference sequence). CDR3 sequence: CASSIPPAEQFF. CDR3 sequence (DNA): TGTGCCAGTAGTATCCCTCCGGCTGAGCAGTTCTTC.

V is TRBV6-5 and J is TRBJ1-5; 9 bases are a match to TRBD1. V shed 6 bases, J shed 5 bases, and the junction held 5 bases outside the gene matches. Germline V lookup: CDR1 MNHEY, CDR2 SVGAGI. The CDR3 contains 14 residues. As DNA, the CDR3 is TGTGCCAGCAGACCCGGGACAGGGTATCAGCCCCAGCATTTT. Its protein is CASRPGTGYQPQHF.

The chain uses TRBV4-2 and TRBJ1-6; TRBD1 agrees at 7 bases. The CDR3 runs to 15 residues. V trimming: 3 bases; J trimming: 8 bases; junction bases outside the gene matches: 7. Germline CDR1 reads LGHNA; CDR2 reads YNFKEQ. CDR3 nucleotides: TGTGCCAGCAGCCAGGGGACAGAGGGCTATTCACCCCTCCACTTT. It encodes CASSQGTEGYSPLHF.

The gene calls are TRBV7-9 and TRBJ1-5; 7 bases are a match to TRBD1. Germline-derived CDR1 and CDR2 are SEHNR and FQNEAQ (reference sequence). CDR3 length: 15 amino acids. J lost 0 bases, V lost 5 bases, and 4 bases had no gene match. CDR3 sequence: CASSPEGASNQPQHF. The CDR3 DNA sequence: TGTGCCAGCAGCCCCGAGGGGGCTAGCAATCAGCCCCAGCATTTT.

This chain joins TRBV19 and TRBJ1-4, with a tentative D call TRBD1 (5 bases). Looked up from germline, CDR1 is LNHDA and CDR2 is SQIVND (reference sequence). Trimming took 4 bases from V and 1 from J, leaving 10 bases between them. The CDR3 has 15 amino acids. CDR3: CASSTRQKTNEKLFF. The DNA for the CDR3 is TGTGCCAGTAGTACTCGACAGAAAACTAATGAAAAACTGTTTTTT. Full variable domain (remainder filled in from reference TRBV19 and TRBJ1-4): DGGITQSPKYLFRKEGQNVTLSCEQNLNHDAMYWYRQDPGQGLRLIYYSQIVNDFQKGDIAEGYSVSREKKESFPLTVTSAQKNPTAFYLCASSTRQKTNEKLFFGSGTQLSVL.

This chain links TRBV7-6 with TRBJ2-7; 9 nucleotides line up with TRBD1. This CDR3 has 15 residues. V lost 7 bases to trimming and J lost 5 bases; unmatched junction nucleotides: 12. Germline V gene lookup returns CDR1 SGHVS and CDR2 FNYEAQ. The DNA for the CDR3 is TGTGCCAGCACCAATCTGGGACAGGGTTTCCACGAGCAGTACTTC. This translates into CASTNLGQGFHEQYF.

The chain carries TRBV18 and TRBJ2-5; D may be TRBD1 (6 bases). The CDR3 length is 14 residues. CDR1 and CDR2 (germline): KGHSH, LQKENI. Trimming took 5 bases from V and 3 from J, leaving 13 bases between them. In nucleotides, the CDR3 is TGTGCCAGCTCAGTAATGGGGGCAGAAGAGACCCAGTACTTC. Its protein product is CASSVMGAEETQYF.

The V gene is TRBV5-6, the J gene TRBJ2-5; TRBD2 is a possible D gene (5 bases). With 6 bases removed from V and 5 bases from J, the gap between germline ends came to 20 bases. CDR3 length equals 15 residues. Per germline, CDR1 SGHDT and CDR2 YYEEEE. The CDR3 here is CASTSFPLRGETQYF. DNA of the CDR3: TGTGCCAGCACCTCGTTTCCTCTTCGCGGGGAGACCCAGTACTTC.

The chain combines TRBV7-8 with TRBJ2-6, with a possible D match to TRBD1 (5 bases). The CDR3 spans 18 residues. CDR1 and CDR2 (germline): SGHVS, FQNEAQ. The V gene lost 3 bases and the J gene lost 4 bases, with 19 bases spanning the gap. The CDR3 sequence: CASSFFGQGWSGANVLTF. The CDR3 coding sequence is TGTGCCAGCAGCTTTTTTGGCCAGGGATGGTCCGGGGCCAACGTCCTGACTTTC.